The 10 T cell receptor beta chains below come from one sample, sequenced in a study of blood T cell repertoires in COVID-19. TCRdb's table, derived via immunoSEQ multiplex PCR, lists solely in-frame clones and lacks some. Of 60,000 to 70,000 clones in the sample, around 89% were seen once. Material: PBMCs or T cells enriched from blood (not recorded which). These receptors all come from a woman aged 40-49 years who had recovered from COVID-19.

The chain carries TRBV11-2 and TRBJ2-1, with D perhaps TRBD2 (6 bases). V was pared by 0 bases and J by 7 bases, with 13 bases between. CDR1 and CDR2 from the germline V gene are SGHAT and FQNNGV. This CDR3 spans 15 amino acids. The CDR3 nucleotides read TGTGCCAGCAGCTTAGAACGGGGAGGACCTAATGAGCAGTTCTTC. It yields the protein CASSLERGGPNEQFF.

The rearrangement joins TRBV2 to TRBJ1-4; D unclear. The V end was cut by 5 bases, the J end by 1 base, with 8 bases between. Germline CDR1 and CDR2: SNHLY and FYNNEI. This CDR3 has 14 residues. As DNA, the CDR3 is TGTGCCAGCAGTCGGGGTTTAACTAATGAAAAACTGTTTTTT. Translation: CASSRGLTNEKLFF.

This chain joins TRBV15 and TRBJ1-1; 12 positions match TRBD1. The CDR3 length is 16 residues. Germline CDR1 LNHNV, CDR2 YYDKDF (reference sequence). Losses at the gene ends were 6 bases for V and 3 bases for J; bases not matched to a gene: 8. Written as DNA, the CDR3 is TGTGCCACCAGACCGGGACAGGGGGCGCGGTACACTGAAGCTTTCTTT. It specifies CATRPGQGARYTEAFF.

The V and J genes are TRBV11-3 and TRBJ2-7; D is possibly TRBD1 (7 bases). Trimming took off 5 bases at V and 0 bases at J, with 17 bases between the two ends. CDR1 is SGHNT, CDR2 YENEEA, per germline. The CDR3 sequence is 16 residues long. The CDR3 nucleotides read TGTGCCAGCAGCGGAGGGGGGACAGAGAGCTCCTACGAGCAGTACTTC. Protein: CASSGGGTESSYEQYF.

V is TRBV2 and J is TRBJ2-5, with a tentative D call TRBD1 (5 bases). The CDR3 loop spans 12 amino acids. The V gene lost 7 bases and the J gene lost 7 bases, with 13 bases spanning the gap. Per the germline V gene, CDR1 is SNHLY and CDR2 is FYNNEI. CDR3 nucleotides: TGTGCCAGCACTAGGCCAAGGGGGACCCAGTACTTC. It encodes CASTRPRGTQYF.

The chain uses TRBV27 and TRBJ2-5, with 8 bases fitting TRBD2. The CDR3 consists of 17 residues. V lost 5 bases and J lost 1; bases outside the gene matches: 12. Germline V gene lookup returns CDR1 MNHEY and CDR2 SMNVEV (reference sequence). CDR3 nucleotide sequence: TGTGCCAGCAGTCCCTACTCTAGCGGGTACTTCCAAGAGACCCAGTACTTC. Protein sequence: CASSPYSSGYFQETQYF.

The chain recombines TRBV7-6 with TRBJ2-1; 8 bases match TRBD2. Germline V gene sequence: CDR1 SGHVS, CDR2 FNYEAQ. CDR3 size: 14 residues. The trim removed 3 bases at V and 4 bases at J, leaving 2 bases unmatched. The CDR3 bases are TGTGCCAGCAGCTTCGCGGGGGGATACAATGAGCAGTTCTTC. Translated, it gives CASSFAGGYNEQFF.

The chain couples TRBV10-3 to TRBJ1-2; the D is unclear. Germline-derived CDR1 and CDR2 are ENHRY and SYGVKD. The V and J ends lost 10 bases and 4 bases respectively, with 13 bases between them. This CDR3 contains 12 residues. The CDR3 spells CATLVVGYGYTF. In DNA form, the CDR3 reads TGTGCCACCCTAGTCGTGGGCTATGGCTACACCTTC.

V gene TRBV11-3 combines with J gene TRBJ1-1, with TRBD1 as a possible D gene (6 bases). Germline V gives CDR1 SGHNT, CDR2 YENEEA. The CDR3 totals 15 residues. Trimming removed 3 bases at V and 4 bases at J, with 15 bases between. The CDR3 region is CASSLGAALSTEAFF. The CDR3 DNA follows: TGTGCCAGCAGCTTGGGGGCCGCCCTATCCACTGAAGCTTTCTTT.

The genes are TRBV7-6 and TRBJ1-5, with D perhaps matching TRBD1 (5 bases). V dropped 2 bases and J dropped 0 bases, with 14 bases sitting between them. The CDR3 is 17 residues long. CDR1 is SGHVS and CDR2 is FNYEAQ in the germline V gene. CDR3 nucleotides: TGTGCCAGCAGCTTAAATGGGGGGGACCTTAGCAATCAGCCCCAGCATTTT. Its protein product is CASSLNGGDLSNQPQHF.